This entry lists 21 T cell receptor beta chains sequenced from one sample in a study of T cells in Graves' hyperthyroidism and ophthalmopathy. Amplified TCR beta CDR3 regions derived from RNA transcripts. First-round RT-PCR targeting the TCR CDR3 was performed with the HTBI primer set. MiXCR was run by TCRdb on the multiplex PCR reads, yielding one entry per CDR3 protein. The sample holds some 550,000 distinct CDR3 sequences, roughly 20% seen once. The sample taken for sequencing was blood. The source is a young man with Graves' hyperthyroidism.

This clonotype was found many times. This chain links TRBV12-3 or TRBV12-4 with TRBJ1-2; D ambiguous. The CDR3 is made up of 13 amino acids. V was clipped by 3 bases and J by 6 bases, with 11 bases between them. CDR3 residues: CASSLFFSDGYTF. CDR3 in DNA: TGTGCCAGCAGTTTGTTCTTCTCCGATGGCTACACCTTC.

This clonotype appeared many times. This chain uses TRBV7-9 with TRBJ2-7; D may be TRBD2 (5 bases). CDR1 is SEHNR and CDR2 is FQNEAQ in the germline V gene (reference sequence). Trimming removed 3 bases at V and 5 bases at J, with 11 bases between. The length of the CDR3 is 13 residues. The CDR3 loop reads CASSFIQTNEQYF. The CDR3 DNA is TGTGCCAGCAGCTTTATACAGACTAACGAGCAGTACTTC.

The chain employs TRBV3-1 and TRBJ1-1, with D hard to call. Deletions cut 5 bases from V and 1 base from J, with 14 bases between. The CDR3 consists of 15 residues. Germline CDR1 LGHDT, CDR2 YNNKEL (reference sequence). In DNA, the CDR3 is TGTGCCAGCAGCTTCCCCGGGGAAGGGAACACTGAAGCTTTCTTT. It codes for CASSFPGEGNTEAFF.

V is TRBV20-1 and J is TRBJ2-5, with D perhaps being TRBD1 or TRBD2 (6 bases each). Germline CDR1 reads DFQATT; CDR2 reads SNEGSKA (reference sequence). The CDR3 is made up of 15 amino acids. Trimming pared 0 bases from V and 5 bases from J, leaving 16 bases between. The DNA of the CDR3 is TGCAGTGCTAGAGACCCTAGGGGGGCGCGGGAGACCCAGTACTTC. Translated, it gives CSARDPRGARETQYF.

This clonotype was counted many times. As DNA, the CDR3 is TGTGCCAGCAGTAAGATAGGCGAGCAGTACTTC. Translated: CASSKIGEQYF. The chain links TRBV6-2 or TRBV6-3 to TRBJ2-7; D is uncertain. This CDR3 comprises 11 residues. Per the germline V gene, CDR1 is MNHEY and CDR2 is SVGEGT. V lost 5 bases and J 6 bases, leaving 8 bases between the germline ends.

The rearrangement joins TRBV5-1 to TRBJ2-2; a weak D match, TRBD1 (7 bases). The CDR3 runs to 15 residues. Germline-derived CDR1 and CDR2 are SGHRS and YFSETQ. Trimming removed 7 bases at V and 4 bases at J, with 17 bases between. The CDR3 protein is CASGRQGGFTGELFF. The CDR3 DNA reads as TGCGCCAGCGGCCGACAGGGAGGTTTCACCGGGGAGCTGTTTTTT.

Many counts were recorded for this clonotype. This chain joins TRBV12-3 or TRBV12-4 and TRBJ1-1; D remains ambiguous. The CDR3 totals 14 residues. Trimming left V 2 bases short and J 1 base short, with 8 bases between. CDR3 sequence (DNA): TGTGCCAGCAGTTTACGTAACAGGAACACTGAAGCTTTCTTT. Its protein product is CASSLRNRNTEAFF.

This clonotype was recorded many times. V and J are TRBV7-9 and TRBJ2-5; the D gene is possibly TRBD2 (5 bases). Germline lookup yields CDR1 SEHNR and CDR2 FQNEAQ (reference sequence). V lost 3 bases and J 3 bases, leaving 11 bases between the germline ends. The length of the CDR3 is 14 residues. The CDR3 reads CASSFRGREETQYF. CDR3 DNA: TGTGCCAGCAGCTTTCGGGGTCGGGAAGAGACCCAGTACTTC.

This sequence joins TRBV20-1 and TRBJ1-5; D gene uncertain. Trimming removed 4 bases at V and 1 base at J, with 8 bases between. The CDR3 covers 13 residues. CDR1 DFQATT and CDR2 SNEGSKA come from the germline V gene (reference sequence). The CDR3 DNA follows: TGCAGTGCTAAGGGCAGAAGCAATCAGCCCCAGCATTTT. It encodes CSAKGRSNQPQHF.

This clonotype was observed many times. The chain links TRBV9 to TRBJ2-6; a possible D gene is TRBD2 (6 bases). The length of the CDR3 is 17 residues. V dropped 0 bases and J dropped 1 base, with 11 bases sitting between them. Germline loops: CDR1 SGDLS, CDR2 YYNGEE. The chain's CDR3 is CASSVVAGGSGANVLTF. The CDR3 DNA reads as TGTGCCAGCAGCGTAGTGGCAGGAGGGTCTGGGGCCAACGTCCTGACTTTC.

The CDR3 reads CASSYSGDRYGYTF. DNA of the CDR3: TGTGCCAGCAGTTACTCAGGGGATCGCTATGGCTACACCTTC. The rearrangement links TRBV6-5 to TRBJ1-2; the D gene is possibly TRBD1 (5 bases). The germline gives CDR1 MNHEY, CDR2 SVGAGI. This CDR3 is 14 amino acids long. The V end was cut by 0 bases, the J end by 4 bases, with 9 bases between.

This clonotype was found many times. V usage is TRBV7-8 and J usage is TRBJ2-5, with TRBD2 matching over 8 bases. Germline loops: CDR1 SGHVS, CDR2 FQNEAQ. The CDR3 totals 15 residues. Trimming took 1 base from V and 1 from J; bases not matched to a gene: 2. CDR3 sequence (DNA): TGTGCCAGCAGCTTAGACCGGGGGGGCCAAGAGACCCAGTACTTC. It codes for CASSLDRGGQETQYF.

The chain has TRBV12-3 or TRBV12-4 and TRBJ2-1; the match to TRBD2 covers 16 bases. V lost 5 bases to trimming and J lost 6 bases; unmatched junction nucleotides: 7. The CDR3 runs 17 residues. For the CDR3, the DNA is TGTGCCAGCAGTCCGCCTGGGACTAGCGGGGGGGTCAATGAGCAGTTCTTC. This sequence encodes CASSPPGTSGGVNEQFF.

This clonotype was seen many times. J is TRBJ1-5 and V is TRBV2; D gene uncertain. Looked up from germline, CDR1 is SNHLY and CDR2 is FYNNEI. Trimming stripped 3 bases from V and 0 bases from J, with 9 bases between. The CDR3 spans 15 residues. CDR3 loop: CASSDSGDSNQPQHF. CDR3 in DNA: TGTGCCAGCAGTGATTCCGGAGATAGCAATCAGCCCCAGCATTTT.

This clonotype was seen a few times. This chain links TRBV2 with TRBJ1-5; tentative D call: TRBD1 (5 bases). CDR1 and CDR2 (germline): SNHLY, FYNNEI. V lost 1 base and J 4 bases, leaving 11 bases between the germline ends. The CDR3 has 15 residues. The CDR3 loop is CASSEGRQTNQPQHF. CDR3 nucleotides: TGTGCCAGCAGTGAAGGCCGACAGACGAATCAGCCCCAGCATTTT.

Details on this clonotype: One end of the junction varies from germline; a read error may be responsible. V is TRBV7-8 and J is TRBJ2-2; a possible D gene is TRBD1 (6 bases). Germline CDR1 SGHVS, CDR2 FQNEAQ. The CDR3 has 15 residues. CDR3 region: CASSSGTFSTGELFF. The CDR3 region has the DNA TGCGCCAGCAGTTCCGGGACATTTTCCACCGGGGAGCTGTTTTTT.

This clonotype was detected many times. The gene calls are TRBV6-5 and TRBJ2-5, with D perhaps TRBD1 or TRBD2 (5 bases each). The CDR3 has 13 amino acids. Trimming pared 7 bases from V and 9 bases from J, leaving 18 bases between. The germline V gene has CDR1 MNHEY and CDR2 SVGAGI. The CDR3 here is CASNLGTLGAQYF. As DNA, the CDR3 is TGTGCCAGCAATTTAGGGACCTTGGGGGCCCAGTACTTC.

In its sample, this clonotype was seen many times. The chain employs TRBV2 and TRBJ2-5, with unresolved D. The CDR3 has 9 residues. CDR1 is SNHLY and CDR2 is FYNNEI in the germline V gene. The DNA of the CDR3 is TGTACTATCCAAGAGACCCAGTACTTC. It is translated as CTIQETQYF.

This clonotype was seen ten or more times. This chain links TRBV15 with TRBJ1-1; 7 bases line up with TRBD1. This CDR3 has 12 amino acids. CDR1 and CDR2 (germline): LNHNV, YYDKDF (reference sequence). V lost 11 bases to trimming and J lost 1 base; unmatched junction nucleotides: 4. The CDR3 spells CAARQGNTEAFF. The CDR3, as DNA: TGTGCCGCGCGACAGGGGAACACTGAAGCTTTCTTT.

CDR3 coding DNA: TGTGCCAGCAGCGTAGGTGGACTAGCGGTTTCAGAGACCCAGTACTTC. It translates to CASSVGGLAVSETQYF. The chain employs TRBV9 and TRBJ2-5; 10 nucleotides align to TRBD2. This CDR3 is 16 amino acids long. Germline V lookup: CDR1 SGDLS, CDR2 YYNGEE. V shed 0 bases and J 4 bases; nucleotides not matched to a gene: 6. The variable domain in full, completed from reference TRBV9 and TRBJ2-5, reads DSGVTQTPKHLITATGQRVTLRCSPRSGDLSVYWYQQSLDQGLQFLIQYYNGEERAKGNILERFSAQQFPDLHSELNLSSLELGDSALYFCASSVGGLAVSETQYFGPGTRLLVL.

V usage is TRBV7-9 and J usage is TRBJ2-5; 7 bases are a match to TRBD2. J lost 2 bases, V lost 2 bases, and 5 bases had no gene match. Germline V gene sequence: CDR1 SEHNR, CDR2 FQNEAQ (reference sequence). The CDR3 has 15 residues. This CDR3 is CASSLLVGLQETQYF. The CDR3 DNA follows: TGTGCCAGCAGCTTACTTGTGGGACTACAAGAGACCCAGTACTTC.